The rows below give T cell receptor beta chains drawn from one sample of a study of beta chain features in type 1 diabetes. The method was immunoSEQ multiplex PCR; TCRdb's version includes in-frame clones alone and lacks a portion of them. The data contain under 950,000 clones, about 17% of them seen just once; the ten biggest clones take up 0.02% to 0.03%. The material sequenced was naive CD4+ T cells from blood. Receptor source: a woman younger than 35 in good health. Each CDR3 is given with its conserved first and last residue. The D gene is left open where the match is weak. Clone size is not always given. Where it is, it says once, few, many or a class for expanded clones.

v_call: TRBV5-8
j_call: TRBJ2-2
d_call: TRBD2
clone_size: -
cdr3_nt: TGTGCCAGCAGCTCGGGGGGTCCTGGGCTAGCGGCAACCGGGGAGCTGTTTTTT
cdr3_aa: CASSSGGPGLAATGELFF

v_call: TRBV5-4
j_call: TRBJ2-1
d_call: TRBD2
clone_size: few
cdr3_nt: TGTGCCAGCAGCTTGGAAGGGACTAGTCGTGAGCAGTTCTTC
cdr3_aa: CASSLEGTSREQFF

v_call: TRBV29-1
j_call: TRBJ2-5
d_call: -
clone_size: -
cdr3_nt: TGCAGCGTTGATAAGGAAGAGACCCAGTACTTC
cdr3_aa: CSVDKEETQYF

v_call: TRBV19
j_call: TRBJ2-5
d_call: TRBD2
clone_size: -
cdr3_nt: TGTGCCAGTAGGGGACTAGCGGAGACCCAGTACTTC
cdr3_aa: CASRGLAETQYF

v_call: TRBV29-1
j_call: TRBJ2-3
d_call: TRBD1
clone_size: -
cdr3_nt: TGCAGCGTAGGAGGGACAGGGGGCTCGGATACGCAGTATTTT
cdr3_aa: CSVGGTGGSDTQYF

v_call: TRBV5-4
j_call: TRBJ2-7
d_call: -
clone_size: -
cdr3_nt: TGTGCCAGCAGCCCGGGACATCAAAGCTCCTACGAGCAGTACTTC
cdr3_aa: CASSPGHQSSYEQYF

v_call: TRBV18
j_call: TRBJ2-3
d_call: TRBD1
clone_size: few
cdr3_nt: TGTGCCAGCTCATCGCAGGGGGCGCCTCCCTGGGATACGCAGTATTTT
cdr3_aa: CASSSQGAPPWDTQYF

v_call: TRBV15
j_call: TRBJ2-2
d_call: -
clone_size: few
cdr3_nt: TGTGCCACCAGCAGAGTGCCTGACACCGGGGAGCTGTTTTTT
cdr3_aa: CATSRVPDTGELFF

v_call: TRBV7-2
j_call: TRBJ2-7
d_call: -
clone_size: few
cdr3_nt: TGTGCCAGCAGCTTACTTGGTCGCGAGCAGTACTTC
cdr3_aa: CASSLLGREQYF

v_call: TRBV27
j_call: TRBJ2-7
d_call: -
clone_size: -
cdr3_nt: TGTGCCAGCAGTGGAAACCCAGGGGCTGGGACCTACGAGCAGTACTTC
cdr3_aa: CASSGNPGAGTYEQYF

v_call: TRBV19
j_call: TRBJ2-4
d_call: -
clone_size: once
cdr3_nt: TGTGCGAGTAAGCCAGGGACTGGAAACATTCAGTACTTC
cdr3_aa: CASKPGTGNIQYF

v_call: TRBV27
j_call: TRBJ2-7
d_call: -
clone_size: few
cdr3_nt: TGTGCCAGCCGCACTACAGGGCCCTACGAGCAGTACTTC
cdr3_aa: CASRTTGPYEQYF

v_call: TRBV7-9
j_call: TRBJ2-1
d_call: TRBD2
clone_size: -
cdr3_nt: TGTGCCAGCAGCTTAGGTGGTAGCGGGAGGAGGTACTACAATGAGCAGTTCTTC
cdr3_aa: CASSLGGSGRRYYNEQFF

v_call: TRBV7-9
j_call: TRBJ2-5
d_call: -
clone_size: once
cdr3_nt: TGTGCCAGCAGCTTCGAACGGGGGAGACGGGAGACCCAGTACTTC
cdr3_aa: CASSFERGRRETQYF

v_call: TRBV28
j_call: TRBJ2-7
d_call: TRBD2
clone_size: few
cdr3_nt: TGTGCCAGCAGGGGACTAGCGGGAGGTGAACACTACGAGCAGTACTTC
cdr3_aa: CASRGLAGGEHYEQYF

v_call: TRBV5-6
j_call: TRBJ2-1
d_call: TRBD2
clone_size: few
cdr3_nt: TGTGCCAGCAGCTTAACCGGACTAGCGGGGATCACACCGCAGTTCTTC
cdr3_aa: CASSLTGLAGITPQFF

v_call: TRBV28
j_call: TRBJ2-7
d_call: TRBD1
clone_size: few
cdr3_nt: TGTGCCAGCAGTCCTATAGACAGGGGCTACGAGCAGTACTTC
cdr3_aa: CASSPIDRGYEQYF

v_call: TRBV28
j_call: TRBJ2-7
d_call: TRBD2
clone_size: few
cdr3_nt: TGTGCCAGCAGTTTCGGGGCTAGCGGGAGCGAGCAGTACTTC
cdr3_aa: CASSFGASGSEQYF

v_call: TRBV4-1
j_call: TRBJ1-2
d_call: -
clone_size: -
cdr3_nt: TGCGCCAGCAGCCAGGATCGGATCTATGGCTACACCTTC
cdr3_aa: CASSQDRIYGYTF

v_call: TRBV7-7
j_call: TRBJ2-3
d_call: -
clone_size: -
cdr3_nt: TGTGCTAGCAGCTTTGGTAGTGGCACAGATACGCAGTATTTT
cdr3_aa: CASSFGSGTDTQYF

v_call: TRBV7-9
j_call: TRBJ2-2
d_call: -
clone_size: -
cdr3_nt: TGTGCCAGCAGCTTAGCGTACACTCTGGCCGGGGAGCTGTTTTTT
cdr3_aa: CASSLAYTLAGELFF

v_call: TRBV29-1
j_call: TRBJ2-7
d_call: -
clone_size: few
cdr3_nt: TGCAGCGTTGTGGGGGATACCTACGAGCAGTACTTC
cdr3_aa: CSVVGDTYEQYF

v_call: TRBV9
j_call: TRBJ2-5
d_call: -
clone_size: -
cdr3_nt: TGTGCCAGCAGTACAACAGGAGCACCACCTCAAGAGACCCAGTACTTC
cdr3_aa: CASSTTGAPPQETQYF

v_call: TRBV19
j_call: TRBJ2-5
d_call: -
clone_size: -
cdr3_nt: TGTGCCAGTAGTATGGGTAGCGCGAGGCTGGAGACCCAGTACTTC
cdr3_aa: CASSMGSARLETQYF

v_call: TRBV18
j_call: TRBJ2-7
d_call: -
clone_size: -
cdr3_nt: TGTGCCAGCTCACCACAGGGGAGCTCCTACGAGCAGTACTTC
cdr3_aa: CASSPQGSSYEQYF

v_call: TRBV2
j_call: TRBJ2-1
d_call: -
clone_size: few
cdr3_nt: TGTGCCAGCAGTGCTCCACTCGCATCATTCTCCTACAATGAGCAGTTCTTC
cdr3_aa: CASSAPLASFSYNEQFF

v_call: TRBV10-3
j_call: TRBJ2-7
d_call: -
clone_size: few
cdr3_nt: TGTGCCATCAGTGAGTATGGTCAGGGCCACGAGCAGTACTTC
cdr3_aa: CAISEYGQGHEQYF

v_call: TRBV5-1
j_call: TRBJ2-7
d_call: -
clone_size: -
cdr3_nt: TGCGCCAGCAGCTTGAACAGAGCCTACGAGCAGTACTTC
cdr3_aa: CASSLNRAYEQYF

v_call: TRBV7-8
j_call: TRBJ2-1
d_call: -
clone_size: few
cdr3_nt: TGTGCCAGCAGCTTAGGACCCATCGAGTACAATGAGCAGTTCTTC
cdr3_aa: CASSLGPIEYNEQFF

v_call: TRBV28
j_call: TRBJ2-1
d_call: -
clone_size: -
cdr3_nt: TGTGCCAGCAGGGGTCCGGGGATGTGGAATGAGCAGTTCTTC
cdr3_aa: CASRGPGMWNEQFF

v_call: TRBV18
j_call: TRBJ2-7
d_call: TRBD2
clone_size: few
cdr3_nt: TGTGCCAGCTCACCACCAGCCGGGGGGGCGGCCGAGCAGTACTTC
cdr3_aa: CASSPPAGGAAEQYF

v_call: TRBV10-3
j_call: TRBJ2-5
d_call: -
clone_size: few
cdr3_nt: TGTGCCATCAGTGAGTCCGGGCAGCCCCGTACGGGGGAGACCCAGTACTTC
cdr3_aa: CAISESGQPRTGETQYF

v_call: TRBV5-1
j_call: TRBJ2-2
d_call: TRBD2
clone_size: few
cdr3_nt: TGCGCCAGCAGCTTGGCCCCAACTAGCGGCTACACCGGGGAGCTGTTTTTT
cdr3_aa: CASSLAPTSGYTGELFF

v_call: TRBV7-8
j_call: TRBJ2-2
d_call: TRBD1
clone_size: few
cdr3_nt: TGTGCCAGCAGATACTGGGACAGGGGGAGCGGGGAGCTGTTTTTT
cdr3_aa: CASRYWDRGSGELFF

v_call: TRBV5-1
j_call: TRBJ2-1
d_call: -
clone_size: few
cdr3_nt: TGCGCCAGCAGCTTAGGAGCGGAACTTCCGAATGAGCAGTTCTTC
cdr3_aa: CASSLGAELPNEQFF

v_call: TRBV23-1
j_call: TRBJ2-2
d_call: -
clone_size: few
cdr3_nt: TGCGCCAGCACCCACCGGGGAGGGGAGCTGTTTTTT
cdr3_aa: CASTHRGGELFF

v_call: TRBV28
j_call: TRBJ2-1
d_call: -
clone_size: few
cdr3_nt: TGTGCCAGCATATCCGGAACCAATGAGCAGTTCTTC
cdr3_aa: CASISGTNEQFF

v_call: TRBV5-1
j_call: TRBJ2-1
d_call: -
clone_size: -
cdr3_nt: TGCGCCAGCAGCTGGGGGTCTCCTTCGGGGAATGAGCAGTTCTTC
cdr3_aa: CASSWGSPSGNEQFF

v_call: TRBV14
j_call: TRBJ2-1
d_call: TRBD2
clone_size: -
cdr3_nt: TGTGCCAGCAGCCAAGAGGCTAGCGGGATCGATGAGCAGTTCTTC
cdr3_aa: CASSQEASGIDEQFF

v_call: TRBV5-1
j_call: TRBJ2-7
d_call: TRBD2
clone_size: few
cdr3_nt: TGCGCCAGCAGCTTACTGAACTCCGGGACTAGCGGATCCTACGAGCAGTACTTC
cdr3_aa: CASSLLNSGTSGSYEQYF

v_call: TRBV27
j_call: TRBJ1-5
d_call: -
clone_size: few
cdr3_nt: TGTGCCAGCAGTTTGGAGGGGTACAGCAATCAGCCCCAGCATTTT
cdr3_aa: CASSLEGYSNQPQHF

v_call: TRBV7-2
j_call: TRBJ1-5
d_call: TRBD1
clone_size: -
cdr3_nt: TGTGCCAGCAGCTCAGACAGGGGGCAAATCAATCAGCCCCAGCATTTT
cdr3_aa: CASSSDRGQINQPQHF

v_call: TRBV18
j_call: TRBJ1-2
d_call: TRBD1
clone_size: -
cdr3_nt: TGTGCCAGCTCACCGGGCAGGGGGCCTCTCTATGGCTACACCTTC
cdr3_aa: CASSPGRGPLYGYTF

v_call: TRBV18
j_call: TRBJ2-3
d_call: -
clone_size: -
cdr3_nt: TGTGCCAGCTCATCAATGTCAGGAGCCAGGGGCACAGATACGCAGTATTTT
cdr3_aa: CASSSMSGARGTDTQYF

v_call: TRBV19
j_call: TRBJ2-2
d_call: -
clone_size: -
cdr3_nt: TGTGCCAGTAGTATTCGGATAGCTACCGGGGAGCTGTTTTTT
cdr3_aa: CASSIRIATGELFF